Listed below are T cell receptor beta chains from one sample, sequenced in a study of T cell responses to AZD1222 COVID-19 vaccine. This table comes from immunoSEQ multiplex PCR, and its TCRdb copy is limited to in-frame clones, with some not included. The table has roughly 130,000 clones, 88% seen once; the top ten hold 7.6%. This sample comprised peripheral blood, obtained on day 0 of AZD1222 vaccination. These receptors came from an adult in good health. The CDR3 runs from the conserved cysteine through the conserved F or W. Each record gives: V gene, D gene, J gene, clone size, CDR3 protein, CDR3 DNA. The D gene is left open where the match is weak. Clone size appears in some rows only: once, few, many, or a class for an expanded clone.

>TRBV5-3|-|TRBJ2-1|-
CARKPRTSTYNEQFF
TGTGCCAGAAAGCCCCGGACTTCTACCTACAATGAGCAGTTCTTC
>TRBV9|TRBD2|TRBJ2-5|once
CASSKGLAEETQYF
TGTGCCAGCTCCAAGGGACTAGCGGAAGAGACCCAGTACTTC
>TRBV7-2|TRBD1|TRBJ2-7|once
CASSPRQGGYEQYF
TGTGCCAGCAGCCCACGACAGGGGGGCTACGAGCAGTACTTC
>TRBV9|-|TRBJ2-7|-
CASSGTGSSPEQYF
TGTGCCAGCAGCGGGACCGGGTCCTCCCCCGAGCAGTACTTC
>TRBV5-4|TRBD1|TRBJ2-7|-
CASSLRGPSEQYF
TGTGCCAGCAGCTTAAGGGGGCCAAGCGAGCAGTACTTC
>TRBV7-2|-|TRBJ2-6|-
CASSLGRSGANVLTF
TGTGCCAGCAGCTTGGGCAGATCTGGGGCCAACGTCCTGACTTTC
>TRBV5-1|TRBD1|TRBJ2-5|-
CASSPGIRTGDQETQYF
TGCGCCAGCAGCCCCGGCATACGAACAGGGGACCAAGAGACCCAGTACTTC
>TRBV23-1|-|TRBJ1-5|-
CASSQTSRTACNQPQHF
TGCGCCAGCAGTCAAACTTCGCGGACAGCCTGCAATCAGCCCCAGCATTTT
>TRBV29-1|-|TRBJ2-7|-
CSVVLGNYEQYF
TGCAGCGTTGTGCTAGGAAACTACGAGCAGTACTTC
>TRBV7-9|-|TRBJ2-7|-
CASSFLGTDSYEQYF
TGTGCCAGCAGCTTCCTAGGGACGGACTCCTACGAGCAGTACTTC
>TRBV5-1|-|TRBJ2-7|-
CASSPGDYQSYEQYF
TGCGCCAGCAGCCCAGGAGACTATCAATCCTACGAGCAGTACTTC
>TRBV6-1|TRBD1|TRBJ1-6|-
CASSHRQGSPLHF
TGTGCCAGCAGCCACCGACAGGGTTCACCCCTCCACTTT
>TRBV5-1|-|TRBJ1-2|few
CASSLGSTEGYTF
TGCGCCAGCAGCTTGGGTTCGACGGAAGGCTACACCTTC
>TRBV28|-|TRBJ1-5|-
CASSLGTWGNQPQHF
TGTGCCAGCAGTTTAGGCACTTGGGGCAATCAGCCCCAGCATTTT
>TRBV5-1|-|TRBJ1-4|few
CASSLEPAEKLFF
TGCGCCAGCAGCTTGGAGCCAGCCGAAAAACTGTTTTTT
>TRBV5-1|-|TRBJ2-5|-
CASSLATRGARETQYF
TGCGCCAGCAGCTTGGCCACTCGGGGGGCGCGGGAGACCCAGTACTTC
>TRBV27|TRBD2|TRBJ2-7|-
CASSLAWASGGHYEQYF
TGTGCCAGCAGTCTCGCATGGGCTAGCGGGGGTCACTACGAGCAGTACTTC
>TRBV5-1|-|TRBJ1-4|once
CASSALGQTTNEKLFF
TGCGCCAGCAGCGCCCTCGGACAGACAACTAATGAAAAACTGTTTTTT
>TRBV4-3|TRBD2|TRBJ2-3|-
CASSQGLADSTDTQYF
TGCGCCAGCAGCCAAGGACTAGCGGATAGCACAGATACGCAGTATTTT
>TRBV13|-|TRBJ1-1|-
CASSREGRNTEAFF
TGTGCCAGCAGCCGCGAAGGAAGGAACACTGAAGCTTTCTTT
>TRBV27|TRBD2|TRBJ2-3|-
CASRSGGWGTSGYTDTQYF
TGTGCCAGCAGAAGTGGGGGGTGGGGGACTAGCGGATACACAGATACGCAGTATTTT
>TRBV11-2|-|TRBJ1-6|-
CASSLRAGSSYNSPLHF
TGTGCCAGCAGCCTCCGGGCAGGTAGCTCCTATAATTCACCCCTCCACTTT
>TRBV27|-|TRBJ2-7|few
CASSLSGGEYEQYF
TGTGCCAGCAGTTTATCTGGGGGAGAGTACGAGCAGTACTTC
>TRBV10-1|-|TRBJ2-1|-
CASSEERRVQFF
TGCGCCAGCAGTGAGGAGAGGCGGGTGCAGTTCTTC
>TRBV5-1|-|TRBJ1-2|-
CASSQGHVNYGYTF
TGCGCCAGCAGCCAGGGACACGTTAACTATGGCTACACCTTC
>TRBV11-2|TRBD1|TRBJ2-7|-
CASSLGQAYFEQYF
TGTGCCAGCAGCCTGGGACAGGCCTACTTTGAGCAGTACTTC
>TRBV5-1|-|TRBJ2-2|-
CASRRQGRTGELFF
TGCGCCAGCCGCCGGCAGGGTAGGACCGGGGAGCTGTTTTTT
>TRBV5-8|TRBD2|TRBJ2-1|-
CASSFRWGLAGSYNEQFF
TGTGCCAGCAGCTTCCGTTGGGGACTAGCTGGATCCTACAATGAGCAGTTCTTC
>TRBV7-9|-|TRBJ1-4|-
CASSSQLARETNEKLFF
TGTGCCAGCAGCTCGCAACTGGCCCGGGAGACTAATGAAAAACTGTTTTTT
>TRBV13|-|TRBJ1-2|few
CASSLEAGWNGYTF
TGTGCCAGCAGCTTAGAGGCAGGGTGGAATGGCTACACCTTC
>TRBV10-3|TRBD2|TRBJ2-7|few
CATQTSGSSDEQYF
TGTGCCACCCAGACTAGCGGGAGTTCCGACGAGCAGTACTTC
>TRBV9|-|TRBJ2-3|-
CASSVRGLQDTQYF
TGTGCCAGCAGCGTAAGGGGATTGCAAGATACGCAGTATTTT
>TRBV19|TRBD2|TRBJ2-7|-
CASSIQTSGGLYEQYF
TGTGCCAGTAGTATTCAGACTAGCGGGGGACTCTACGAGCAGTACTTC
>TRBV6-5|TRBD2|TRBJ2-2|-
CASSFYPSGLGGELFF
TGTGCCAGCAGTTTCTATCCTAGCGGGCTGGGCGGGGAGCTGTTTTTT
>TRBV25-1|TRBD1|TRBJ1-1|-
CASIRRQGAEAFF
TGTGCCAGCATTCGACGACAGGGGGCTGAAGCTTTCTTT
>TRBV7-2|-|TRBJ2-7|-
CASSLIRSSYEQYF
TGTGCCAGCAGCTTAATCCGAAGCTCCTACGAGCAGTACTTC
>TRBV7-3|TRBD2|TRBJ2-1|-
CASSSSGGPSEQFF
TGTGCCAGCAGCTCTAGCGGGGGGCCAAGTGAGCAGTTCTTC
>TRBV7-6|TRBD2|TRBJ2-1|once
CASSSTSGRGSNEQFF
TGTGCCAGCAGCTCGACTAGCGGGAGAGGGAGCAATGAGCAGTTCTTC
>TRBV29-1|-|TRBJ2-3|-
CSVEVSDTQYF
TGCAGCGTTGAAGTATCGGATACGCAGTATTTT
>TRBV5-1|TRBD2|TRBJ2-1|-
CASKLGLAGGNEQFF
TGCGCCAGCAAATTAGGACTAGCGGGAGGGAATGAGCAGTTCTTC
>TRBV7-8|-|TRBJ2-7|few
CASVLGEAYEQYF
TGTGCCAGCGTCTTAGGGGAGGCCTACGAGCAGTACTTC
>TRBV30|-|TRBJ1-5|-
CAWHRDAGQPQHF
TGTGCCTGGCACCGGGACGCCGGTCAGCCCCAGCATTTT
>TRBV30|TRBD1|TRBJ1-2|-
CAWIGGTASSRGAGYTF
TGTGCCTGGATAGGGGGGACAGCGAGTTCTCGGGGTGCAGGCTACACCTTC
>TRBV9|-|TRBJ1-6|-
CASSVGVGIAKNSPLHF
TGTGCCAGCAGCGTAGGGGTAGGAATTGCCAAGAATTCACCCCTCCACTTT
>TRBV6-6|-|TRBJ1-2|-
CASSFTENYGYTF
TGTGCCAGCAGTTTTACGGAAAACTATGGCTACACCTTC
>TRBV10-2|-|TRBJ2-2|-
CASAVGTWGGELFF
TGCGCCAGCGCTGTGGGGACTTGGGGCGGGGAGCTGTTTTTT
>TRBV10-3|-|TRBJ2-1|-
CAISENGSDEQFF
TGTGCCATCAGTGAGAACGGCTCCGATGAGCAGTTCTTC
>TRBV5-8|-|TRBJ1-2|-
CASSLRGAQGYTF
TGTGCCAGCAGCTTGAGGGGGGCTCAGGGCTACACCTTC
>TRBV7-2|-|TRBJ1-1|-
CASSLSYLNTEAFF
TGTGCCAGCAGCTTATCATACTTGAACACTGAAGCTTTCTTT
>TRBV6-6|TRBD1|TRBJ1-6|-
CASSPRGRTDSPLHF
TGTGCCAGCAGTCCCAGGGGGCGTACGGATTCACCCCTCCACTTT
>TRBV7-9|-|TRBJ2-3|-
CASTPGTDTQYF
TGTGCCAGCACCCCTGGCACAGATACGCAGTATTTT